What follows are 20 T cell receptor beta chains derived from one specimen sequenced in a study of spatial heterogeneity in lung cancer. Whole-study findings and limits: Mutation counts in tumors were tracked by counts of expanded intratumoral alpha and beta TCRs.

Time point specified: sample taken at primary tumor resection. TCRdb ran MiXCR on the 5' RACE reads and lists one entry per CDR3 protein. The sample has 9,500 to 10,000 distinct CDR3 sequences, over 50% seen once. The antigens for these receptors are not known. The starting material was lung tumor tissue, obtained at surgery. These receptors came from a female donor with early-stage non-small cell lung cancer.

This clonotype was seen only a few times. The chain uses TRBV20-1 and TRBJ2-5; D may be TRBD2 (5 bases). V was shortened by 0 bases and J by 4 bases, with 12 bases between the two germline ends. The CDR3 runs to 14 residues. Germline V gene lookup returns CDR1 DFQATT and CDR2 SNEGSKA (reference sequence). The CDR3 protein is CSARDRGNPETQYF. The CDR3 DNA reads TGCAGTGCTAGAGATCGGGGTAACCCAGAGACCCAGTACTTC.

The chain recombines TRBV7-2 with TRBJ2-7, with TRBD2 matching 7 bases. Unmatched junction bases numbered 6, after V lost 1 base and J lost 3 bases. CDR3 length: 15 amino acids. Germline V CDR1 and CDR2: SGHTA, FQGNSA. The DNA of the CDR3 is TGTGCCAGCAGCTTAGAGGGGCTAGCGGTCTACGAGCAGTACTTC. This encodes CASSLEGLAVYEQYF.

This clonotype was recorded a few times. This chain connects TRBV5-6 to TRBJ2-5; D is tentatively TRBD1 or TRBD2 (7 bases each). This CDR3 is 13 amino acids long. V was clipped by 3 bases and J by 4 bases, with 10 bases between them. Germline CDR1 and CDR2: SGHDT and YYEEEE. The CDR3 spells CASSSRGGETQYF. CDR3 sequence (DNA): TGTGCCAGCAGCTCCAGGGGGGGAGAGACCCAGTACTTC.

The chain has TRBV7-2 and TRBJ1-6; TRBD1 is a possible D gene (5 bases). Germline CDR1 is SGHTA and CDR2 is FQGNSA. V was clipped by 1 base and J by 6 bases, with 13 bases between them. CDR3 length equals 16 residues. The CDR3 here is CASSLVGDVVNSPLHF. The DNA of the CDR3 is TGTGCCAGCAGCTTAGTAGGGGACGTTGTTAATTCACCCCTCCACTTT.

The chain is built from TRBV29-1 and TRBJ2-3; 8 bases match TRBD2. V shed 8 bases and J 3 bases; nucleotides not matched to a gene: 16. CDR1 SQVTM and CDR2 ANQGSEA come from the germline V gene. This CDR3 is 16 amino acids long. Written as DNA, the CDR3 is TGCAGCTATGGCGGCGGGAGGTCGCTCAGGACAGATACGCAGTATTTT. Encoded protein: CSYGGGRSLRTDTQYF.

J is TRBJ1-2 and V is TRBV28; 8 bases align to TRBD1. J gave up 8 bases and V 5 bases, and 7 bases lay outside the gene matches. CDR3 length equals 13 residues. CDR1 and CDR2 from the germline V gene are MDHEN and SYDVKM. CDR3 loop: CASSVSRGRGYTF. As DNA, the CDR3 is TGTGCCAGCAGTGTCTCCAGGGGGCGAGGCTACACCTTC.

The chain joins TRBV5-6 to TRBJ1-1, with D possibly matching TRBD1 (5 bases). Germline values: CDR1 SGHDT, CDR2 YYEEEE. The ends were cut back, 1 base at V and 4 bases at J, with 14 bases in the middle. This CDR3 contains 15 residues. This CDR3 is CASSLYAGSSTEAFF. In nucleotides, the CDR3 is TGTGCCAGCAGCTTGTATGCAGGGTCGAGCACTGAAGCTTTCTTT.

This rearrangement joins TRBV7-9 to TRBJ1-6; 10 bases are shared with TRBD1. The CDR3 contains 15 residues. The trim removed 3 bases at V and 8 bases at J, leaving 4 bases unmatched. In germline, CDR1 is SEHNR, CDR2 FQNEAQ (reference sequence). The chain's CDR3 is CASSLIGQGDSPLHF. The DNA of the CDR3 is TGTGCCAGCAGCTTGATAGGACAGGGGGATTCACCCCTCCACTTT.

The chain combines TRBV2 with TRBJ2-5; D is possibly TRBD1 (6 bases). The CDR3 is made up of 13 amino acids. With 4 bases removed from V and 1 base from J, the gap between germline ends came to 7 bases. Per the germline V gene, CDR1 is SNHLY and CDR2 is FYNNEI. CDR3 protein: CASSGQVQETQYF. CDR3 sequence (DNA): TGTGCCAGCAGTGGACAGGTCCAAGAGACCCAGTACTTC.

The chain carries TRBV7-8 and TRBJ2-3; D is undetermined. Deletions cut 6 bases from V and 1 base from J, with 14 bases between. The germline V gene has CDR1 SGHVS and CDR2 FQNEAQ. The CDR3 runs 15 residues. Here the CDR3 reads CASSLTYQGTDTQYF. CDR3 nucleotide sequence: TGTGCCAGCAGTCTTACCTACCAGGGCACAGATACGCAGTATTTT.

The CDR3 protein is CASSSTGRGAEAFF. CDR3 DNA: TGTGCCAGCAGCTCCACCGGCAGGGGGGCTGAAGCTTTCTTT. The chain is built from TRBV7-3 and TRBJ1-1, with 7 bases lining up with TRBD1. CDR1 is SGHTA, CDR2 FQGTGA, per germline. The length of the CDR3 is 14 residues. J lost 6 bases, V lost 4 bases, and 8 bases had no gene match.

This clonotype was observed a handful of times. V is TRBV27 and J is TRBJ1-1, with TRBD1 identical over 7 bases. The V gene end was trimmed by 2 bases and the J gene end by 5 bases; junction bases not matched to a gene: 5. The CDR3 is 14 residues long. The germline CDR1 and CDR2 sequences are MNHEY and SMNVEV (reference sequence). CDR3 DNA sequence: TGTGCCAGCAGTTTAAGACAGGGAGGAACTGAAGCTTTCTTT. Residues: CASSLRQGGTEAFF.

The chain couples TRBV12-3 or TRBV12-4 to TRBJ1-3; D uncertain. Trimming took 6 bases from V and 0 from J, leaving 9 bases between them. This CDR3 comprises 14 residues. As DNA, the CDR3 is TGTGCCAGCAGGAACCTAGGCTCTGGAAACACCATATATTTT. This translates into CASRNLGSGNTIYF.

The chain combines TRBV4-3 with TRBJ2-7; 11 bases agree with TRBD1. CDR1 LGHNA and CDR2 YSLEER come from the germline V gene. The CDR3 runs to 14 residues. With 4 bases clipped from V and 5 bases from J, the junction kept 4 bases outside the gene matches. The CDR3 region has the DNA TGCGCCAGCAGCCTCCGGACAGGGGGCGACGAGCAGTACTTC. As protein: CASSLRTGGDEQYF.

The chain carries TRBV3-1 and TRBJ2-3; D is ambiguous. The CDR3 consists of 12 residues. V lost 2 bases to trimming and J lost 3 bases, with 3 bases between them. Germline lookup yields CDR1 LGHDT and CDR2 YNNKEL (reference sequence). Here the CDR3 reads CASSQITDTQYF. For the CDR3, the DNA is TGTGCCAGCAGCCAAATTACAGATACGCAGTATTTT.

This chain links TRBV5-1 with TRBJ1-1; D is unresolved. CDR1 SGHRS and CDR2 YFSETQ come from the germline V gene. V was shortened by 0 bases and J by 5 bases, with 11 bases between the two germline ends. CDR3 length: 14 residues. This CDR3 reads CASSLGEGLTEAFF. CDR3 in DNA: TGCGCCAGCAGCTTGGGGGAGGGCTTGACTGAAGCTTTCTTT.

A few counts support this clonotype. The chain combines TRBV20-1 with TRBJ2-3; no definite D call. V shed 6 bases and J shed 9 bases, with 13 bases lying between them. The CDR3 extends over 11 amino acids. CDR1 is DFQATT and CDR2 is SNEGSKA in the germline V gene (reference sequence). CDR3 DNA: TGCAGTGCGCAGCCCCGTGAGACGCAGTATTTT. Protein: CSAQPRETQYF.

There are a few counts of this clonotype. This rearrangement joins TRBV7-2 to TRBJ2-7; maybe TRBD2 (5 bases). In germline, CDR1 is SGHTA, CDR2 FQGNSA. The V and J ends lost 5 bases and 1 base respectively, with 15 bases between them. The length of the CDR3 is 15 residues. The CDR3 sequence is CASSPAGSRSYEQYF. As DNA, the CDR3 is TGTGCCAGCAGCCCCGCGGGTAGTCGGTCCTACGAGCAGTACTTC.

Concerning this clonotype: An end of the junction does not agree with germline; a read error may underlie this. V is TRBV5-1 and J is TRBJ2-7; D not certain. Germline values: CDR1 SGHRS, CDR2 YFSETQ. This CDR3 comprises 12 residues. The CDR3 bases are TGTGCCAGCAGCTCAACGGCCTACGAGCAGTACTTC. It codes for CASSSTAYEQYF.

This clonotype was observed a few times. This sequence joins TRBV9 and TRBJ1-1, with D tentatively TRBD1 (6 bases). Germline V gene sequence: CDR1 SGDLS, CDR2 YYNGEE. Between the trimmed V and J ends, which lost 0 bases and 5 bases, there was a span of 11 bases. The CDR3 sequence is 14 residues long. CDR3 DNA: TGTGCCAGCAGCGTAGAACAGGGAGGGACTGAAGCTTTCTTT. Translating gives CASSVEQGGTEAFF. Variable domain in full (rest from reference TRBV9 and TRBJ1-1): DSGVTQTPKHLITATGQRVTLRCSPRSGDLSVYWYQQSLDQGLQFLIQYYNGEERAKGNILERFSAQQFPDLHSELNLSSLELGDSALYFCASSVEQGGTEAFFGQGTRLTVV.